This T cell receptor beta chain was recovered during a study of blood T cell repertoires in COVID-19 (TCRdb year 2020). Turning to the overall study: Collaborator samples came from the United States, Italy and Spain and covered acute and convalescent phases of COVID-19. The material from the prospective study consisted of cDNA or gDNA derived from T cells, B-cell-depleted T cells, or PBMCs. Deeply sampled blood TCRbeta repertoires from subjects exposed to, actively infected with, or recovered from COVID-19 were included in the dataset. The repertoires were released in a freely available public database intended as a resource for research on the immune response to SARS-CoV-2. Samples were obtained from the ongoing ImmuneRACE study (first 160 participants) and from over 1,000 subjects provided by 6 global collaborators. Sample metadata almost always included a de-identified subject ID, COVID-19 status, age in years and sex. Where HLA class I and class II types were available, the types were taken from metadata supplied by the sample provider, not from assay-based typing. The full study reports these points: The amount of clinical and demographic metadata varied by source and participant and was provided uncurated.

TCRbeta CDR3 regions were amplified from genomic DNA using the immunoSEQ Assay, a bias-controlled multiplex PCR. Regarding the original processing steps: Within the assay, amplification of reference gene primers was used to estimate how many nucleated cells each sample contained. Sequence reads were collapsed and filtered to measure the absolute abundance of every unique TCRbeta CDR3 rearrangement. For each sample, productive Simpson clonality was calculated as the square root of Simpson's diversity index over productive rearrangements. TCRdb carries this immuneACCESS record with in-frame sequences only. Its versions omit some clonotypes, under half of them owing to an unresolved V gene in the studies checked, with the rest unexplained. V, J and clone size reflect that table, while D and trimming were determined from the DNA. In all, the sample holds 110,000 to 150,000 clones, and roughly 85% of those were seen once. Less than 4.5% of the sample lies in the top ten.

As to this clone: Its cognate antigen has yet to be identified. No base quality information exists; no much larger clone differs at one position.

Participants in the prospective study were enrolled through a virtual design, were aged roughly 18 to 100 years, and lived in approximately 24 United States geographic areas. In the prospective study, participants were assigned to cohorts based on the clinical history participants reported in a screening survey and a study questionnaire. ImmuneRACE Cohort 3 recovered participants were defined by two consecutive negative NP/OP PCR tests, healthcare professional clearance, or symptom resolution. In the prospective study, mobile phlebotomists collected whole blood, serum and a nasopharyngeal or oropharyngeal swab from each participant. Over a roughly 2-month period, participants in the prospective study had the option of providing additional blood draws and questionnaires. Before DNA extraction, prospective study blood samples were shipped either frozen or at room temperature. From its cysteine to its phenylalanine, the CDR3 spans 15 amino acids. The sequence is cut down to CDR3 DNA, 45 bases in frame from base 1. CDR1 and CDR2 (MNHEY, SVGAGI) derive from the germline V gene. Trimming accounts for 2 bases at V and 6 bases at J, while the number of junction bases matched to no gene is 5.

The receptor's source is a man between 50 and 59 years old who had recovered from COVID-19. The sequenced material came from PBMCs or T cells enriched from blood (not recorded which). The chain is made from TRBV6-5 and TRBJ2-7, and 12 junction bases match TRBD1. The bases are TGTGCCAGCAGTTACCGGGACAGGGGGCGCCTCGAGCAGTACTTC. Translation gives CASSYRDRGRLEQYF.